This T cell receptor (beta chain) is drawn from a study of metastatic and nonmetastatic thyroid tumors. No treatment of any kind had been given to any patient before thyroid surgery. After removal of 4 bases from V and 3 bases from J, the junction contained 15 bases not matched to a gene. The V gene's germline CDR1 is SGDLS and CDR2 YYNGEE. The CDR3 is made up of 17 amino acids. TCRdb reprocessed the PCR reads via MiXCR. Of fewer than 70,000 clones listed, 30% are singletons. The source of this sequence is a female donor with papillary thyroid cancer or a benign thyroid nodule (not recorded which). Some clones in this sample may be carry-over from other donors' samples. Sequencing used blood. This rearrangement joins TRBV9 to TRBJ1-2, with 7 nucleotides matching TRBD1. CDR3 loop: CASSYHPRTGLDYGYTF. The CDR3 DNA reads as TGTGCCAGCAGCTATCATCCTCGGACAGGACTGGACTATGGCTACACCTTC.